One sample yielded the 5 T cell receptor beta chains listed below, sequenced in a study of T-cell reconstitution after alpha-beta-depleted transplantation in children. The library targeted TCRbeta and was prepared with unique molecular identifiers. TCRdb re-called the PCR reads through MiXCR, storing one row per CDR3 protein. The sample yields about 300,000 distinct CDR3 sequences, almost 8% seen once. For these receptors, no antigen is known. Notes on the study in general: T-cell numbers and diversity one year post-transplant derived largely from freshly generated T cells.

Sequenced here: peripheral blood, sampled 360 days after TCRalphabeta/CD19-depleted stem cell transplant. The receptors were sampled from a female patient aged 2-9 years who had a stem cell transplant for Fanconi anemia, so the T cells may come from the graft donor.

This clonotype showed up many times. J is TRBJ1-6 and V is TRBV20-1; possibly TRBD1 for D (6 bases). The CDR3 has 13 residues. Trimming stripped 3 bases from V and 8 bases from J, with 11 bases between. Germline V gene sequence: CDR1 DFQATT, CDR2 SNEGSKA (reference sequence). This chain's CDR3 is CSASGPGDSPLHF. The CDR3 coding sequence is TGCAGTGCTAGTGGACCAGGGGATTCACCCCTCCACTTT.

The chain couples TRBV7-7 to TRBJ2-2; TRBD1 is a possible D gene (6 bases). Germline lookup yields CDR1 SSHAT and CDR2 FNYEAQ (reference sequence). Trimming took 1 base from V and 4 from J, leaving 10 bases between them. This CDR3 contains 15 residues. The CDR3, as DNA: TGTGCCAGCAGCTTAGAACAGGGTGCCACCGGGGAGCTGTTTTTT. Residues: CASSLEQGATGELFF.

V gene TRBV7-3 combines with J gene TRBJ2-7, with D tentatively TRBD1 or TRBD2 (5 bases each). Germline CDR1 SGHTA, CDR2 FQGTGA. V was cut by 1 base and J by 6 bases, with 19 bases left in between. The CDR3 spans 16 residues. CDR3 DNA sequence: TGTGCCAGCAGCTTAAGAGCGCCGGGGCCCTGGGGCGAGCAGTACTTC. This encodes CASSLRAPGPWGEQYF.

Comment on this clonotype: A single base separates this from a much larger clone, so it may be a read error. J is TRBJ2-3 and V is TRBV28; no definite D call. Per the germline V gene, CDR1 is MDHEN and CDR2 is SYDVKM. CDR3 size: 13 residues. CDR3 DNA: TGTGTCAGCAGTCGCTTAGTGGCAGATACGCAGTATTTT. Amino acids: CVSSRLVADTQYF.

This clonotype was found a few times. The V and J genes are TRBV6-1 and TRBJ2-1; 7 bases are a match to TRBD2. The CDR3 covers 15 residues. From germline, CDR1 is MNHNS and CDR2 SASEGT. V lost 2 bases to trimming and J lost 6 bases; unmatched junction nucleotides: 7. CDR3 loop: CASSEWGGTVNEQFF. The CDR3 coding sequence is TGTGCCAGCAGTGAATGGGGGGGTACGGTCAATGAGCAGTTCTTC.